Below are 13 T cell receptor beta chains sequenced from a single sample in a study of blood T cell repertoires in COVID-19. Method: immunoSEQ multiplex PCR; TCRdb's copy keeps in-frame clones and lacks some. The table lists 110,000 to 150,000 clones, 84% of them singletons, with 44% in the top ten. Input material: peripheral blood. These receptors all come from a human donor in a cohort sampled during active COVID-19.

V usage is TRBV6-2 or TRBV6-3 and J usage is TRBJ2-2; 8 bases are shared with TRBD1. Trimming at V came to 4 bases and at J to 1 base, leaving 2 bases not matched to a gene. Germline V gene sequence: CDR1 MNHEY, CDR2 SVGEGT. The CDR3 is 15 amino acids. The CDR3 bases are TGTGCCAGCAGTTTGGGACAGGTGAACACCGGGGAGCTGTTTTTT. Its translation: CASSLGQVNTGELFF.

The chain links TRBV21-1 to TRBJ1-6. TRBV21-1 is a pseudogene. The CDR3 is 15 residues long. CDR3 amino acids: CASPPRSKNNSPLHF. The CDR3 nucleotides read TGTGCCAGCCCCCCCCGGTCAAAGAATAATTCACCCCTCCACTTT.

The J gene is TRBJ2-4, the V gene TRBV11-2; 8 positions match TRBD1. The germline CDR1 and CDR2 sequences are SGHAT and FQNNGV. J lost 3 bases, V lost 4 bases, and 8 bases had no gene match. The CDR3 has 16 amino acids. This chain's CDR3 is CASSSPPTGGKNIQYF. CDR3 sequence (DNA): TGTGCCAGCAGCTCCCCTCCTACAGGGGGCAAAAACATTCAGTACTTC.

The chain joins TRBV29-1 to TRBJ1-6; D remains ambiguous. V lost 6 bases to trimming and J lost 7 bases, with 13 bases between them. Germline CDR1 and CDR2: SQVTM and ANQGSEA. The CDR3 loop spans 13 amino acids. This CDR3 is CSVARDPNSPLHF. The CDR3 DNA is TGCAGCGTGGCCCGGGATCCCAATTCACCCCTCCACTTT. Filled out from reference TRBV29-1 and TRBJ1-6, the complete variable domain reads SAVISQKPSRDICQRGTSLTIQCQVDSQVTMMFWYRQQPGQSLTLIATANQGSEATYESGFVIDKFPISRPNLTFSTLTVSNMSPEDSSIYLCSVARDPNSPLHFGNGTRLTVT.

V is TRBV7-2 and J is TRBJ1-3, with 8 bases fitting TRBD1. The J segment lost 2 bases and the V segment lost 7 bases, leaving 7 bases of the junction unmatched. Germline CDR1 reads SGHTA; CDR2 reads FQGNSA. This CDR3 comprises 15 residues. Here the CDR3 reads CASTLAGGPGNTIYF. In DNA, the CDR3 is TGTGCCAGCACCCTAGCAGGGGGCCCTGGAAACACCATATATTTT.

CDR3 region: CASSLTGGYNEQFF. The CDR3 DNA sequence: TGTGCCAGCAGCTTGACAGGGGGGTACAATGAGCAGTTCTTC. The chain employs TRBV5-5 and TRBJ2-1, with 8 bases identical to TRBD1. J gave up 4 bases and V 1 base, and 1 base lay outside the gene matches. CDR1 SGHKS and CDR2 YYEKEE come from the germline V gene (reference sequence). The CDR3 has 14 residues.

The rearrangement joins TRBV10-3 to TRBJ1-1, with D uncertain. The V end was cut by 8 bases, the J end by 1 base, with 8 bases between. CDR1 and CDR2 from the germline V gene are ENHRY and SYGVKD. This CDR3 comprises 12 residues. CDR3 DNA sequence: TGTGCCATCGGGAGACAGAACACTGAAGCTTTCTTT. Translation gives CAIGRQNTEAFF.

For the CDR3, the DNA is TGTGCCACCAGCAGCCGACAGATAAACACTGAAGCTTTCTTT. Amino acids: CATSSRQINTEAFF. This chain uses TRBV15 with TRBJ1-1; D perhaps matches TRBD1 (5 bases). This CDR3 has 14 residues. Trimming took off 3 bases at V and 2 bases at J, with 10 bases between the two ends. Per germline, CDR1 LNHNV and CDR2 YYDKDF (reference sequence).

This rearrangement joins TRBV7-8 to TRBJ2-1; 9 nucleotides match TRBD1. The germline V gene has CDR1 SGHVS and CDR2 FQNEAQ. After removal of 1 base from V and 10 bases from J, the junction contained 8 bases not matched to a gene. The length of the CDR3 is 15 residues. The CDR3 here is CASSLDGTGFREQFF. As DNA, the CDR3 is TGTGCCAGCAGCTTAGATGGGACAGGGTTTAGGGAGCAGTTCTTC.

V usage is TRBV10-3 and J usage is TRBJ1-1, with TRBD1 matching over 7 bases. Germline V gives CDR1 ENHRY, CDR2 SYGVKD. CDR3 length: 13 residues. V trimming: 4 bases; J trimming: 8 bases; junction bases outside the gene matches: 7. The CDR3 coding sequence is TGTGCCATCAGTGGACGCTGGGACAGAGAAGCTTTCTTT. Translated: CAISGRWDREAFF.

V usage is TRBV12-5 and J usage is TRBJ2-1, with 9 bases identical to TRBD2. The junction had 9 bases not matched to a gene; V was cut back by 6 bases and J by 9 bases. Germline CDR1 LGHNT, CDR2 FRNRAP. This CDR3 spans 14 amino acids. The CDR3 reads CASGKLAGQIEQFF. The CDR3 DNA reads as TGTGCTAGTGGGAAACTAGCGGGTCAGATTGAGCAGTTCTTC.

The rearrangement uses TRBV7-3 and TRBJ2-6, with D perhaps TRBD1 (6 bases). Germline V gene sequence: CDR1 SGHTA, CDR2 FQGTGA. Deletions cut 5 bases from V and 4 bases from J, with 12 bases between. This CDR3 contains 15 residues. The CDR3 DNA reads as TGTGCCAGCAGCGCCTCAGGGGTGGGGGCCAACGTCCTGACTTTC. Encoded protein: CASSASGVGANVLTF.

This chain uses TRBV6-6 with TRBJ2-2, with 10 bases identical to TRBD1. V shed 7 bases and J 1 base; nucleotides not matched to a gene: 6. The length of the CDR3 is 16 residues. The V gene's germline CDR1 is MNHNY and CDR2 SVGAGI (reference sequence). The CDR3: CASIRGQGLNTGELFF. CDR3 DNA sequence: TGTGCCAGCATCCGGGGACAGGGGTTGAACACCGGGGAGCTGTTTTTT.